This passage covers 8 T cell receptor beta chains from one sample sequenced in a study of human T cells and chemical hapten exposure. The time point denotes: patch test 3, about 24 weeks after DPC sensitization. Treatment meaning: therapeutic diphenylcyclopropenone sensitization with weekly scalp DPC. One entry per CDR3 protein results from TCRdb running MiXCR on the RACE reads. The table has about 82,000 distinct CDR3 sequences, 10% to 15% seen once; the top ten hold around 5.7%. Here the sequenced sample was whole blood, taken in connection with sensitization to the hapten diphenylcyclopropenone (DPC). Source of these receptors: a woman between 50 and 59 years old with alopecia areata. Some clones in this sample may be carry-over from other donors' samples.

This clonotype was seen only a few times. The genes are TRBV21-1 and TRBJ2-7; TRBD2, the table's D call, was not compared with the DNA. TRBV21-1 is a pseudogene segment. The CDR3 is 17 residues long. The CDR3 sequence is CASSKATASGGGYEQYF. The CDR3 DNA reads as TGTGCCAGCAGCAAAGCGACGGCTAGCGGGGGGGGTTACGAGCAGTACTTC.

This clonotype was seen more than once but under ten times. The chain carries TRBV13 and TRBJ2-3; 9 bases match TRBD1. With 5 bases clipped from V and 4 bases from J, the junction kept 7 bases outside the gene matches. The CDR3 has 15 amino acids. In germline, CDR1 is PRHDT, CDR2 FYEKMQ (reference sequence). CDR3 sequence: CASSPGTGFADTQYF. DNA of the CDR3: TGTGCCAGCAGCCCAGGGACAGGGTTCGCAGATACGCAGTATTTT.

This clonotype was seen a few times. V usage is TRBV18 and J usage is TRBJ1-1; D is unclear. V was cut by 8 bases and J by 1 base, with 11 bases left in between. Germline assignment: CDR1 KGHSH and CDR2 LQKENI. The CDR3 is 13 amino acids. The CDR3 protein is CASHGPKNTEAFF. For the CDR3, the DNA is TGTGCCAGCCACGGGCCCAAGAACACTGAAGCTTTCTTT.

This clonotype occurred many times. This sequence joins TRBV2 and TRBJ1-2; D gene ambiguous. Trimming removed 2 bases from V and 0 bases from J, with 7 bases in between. The CDR3 loop spans 14 amino acids. CDR1 and CDR2 from the germline V gene are SNHLY and FYNNEI. The CDR3 region is CASSESTSNYGYTF. Here the CDR3 DNA reads TGTGCCAGCAGTGAATCGACTTCTAACTATGGCTACACCTTC.

The table lists this clonotype with many counts. This chain links TRBV12-3 or TRBV12-4 with TRBJ1-3; TRBD1 matches at 8 bases. The V gene end was trimmed by 0 bases and the J gene end by 15 bases; junction bases not matched to a gene: 7. The CDR3 sequence is 13 residues long. CDR3 DNA sequence: TGTGCCAGCAGTTTAGCGGATCGACAGGGGCCATATTTT. The encoded protein is CASSLADRQGPYF.

This clonotype came up a few times. The chain couples TRBV21-1 to TRBJ2-1; the listed D gene, TRBD2, was not tested against the DNA. TRBV21-1 is described as a pseudogene. This CDR3 is built from 19 residues. CDR3 sequence reads: CASSNWPGTDIACYNEQFF. In nucleotides, the CDR3 is TGTGCCAGCAGCAATTGGCCGGGGACTGATATAGCGTGCTACAATGAGCAGTTCTTC.

This clonotype was found many times. This chain connects TRBV18 to TRBJ2-1; 8 bases are shared with TRBD2. The germline V gene has CDR1 KGHSH and CDR2 LQKENI. Trimming at V came to 0 bases and at J to 5 bases, leaving 3 bases not matched to a gene. The CDR3 runs to 15 residues. CDR3 region: CASSPPAGGNNEQFF. In nucleotides, the CDR3 is TGTGCCAGCTCACCACCCGCGGGAGGAAACAATGAGCAGTTCTTC.

This clonotype was seen repeatedly, ten times or more. The chain uses TRBV5-1 and TRBJ2-7; 8 positions match TRBD1. CDR1 and CDR2 from the germline V gene are SGHRS and YFSETQ. The CDR3 sequence is 16 residues long. The V and J ends lost 1 base and 5 bases, in that order; junction bases with no gene match: 11. The CDR3: CASSLPRTGIVHEQYF. In DNA, the CDR3 is TGCGCCAGCAGCTTGCCTCGGACAGGGATCGTCCACGAGCAGTACTTC.